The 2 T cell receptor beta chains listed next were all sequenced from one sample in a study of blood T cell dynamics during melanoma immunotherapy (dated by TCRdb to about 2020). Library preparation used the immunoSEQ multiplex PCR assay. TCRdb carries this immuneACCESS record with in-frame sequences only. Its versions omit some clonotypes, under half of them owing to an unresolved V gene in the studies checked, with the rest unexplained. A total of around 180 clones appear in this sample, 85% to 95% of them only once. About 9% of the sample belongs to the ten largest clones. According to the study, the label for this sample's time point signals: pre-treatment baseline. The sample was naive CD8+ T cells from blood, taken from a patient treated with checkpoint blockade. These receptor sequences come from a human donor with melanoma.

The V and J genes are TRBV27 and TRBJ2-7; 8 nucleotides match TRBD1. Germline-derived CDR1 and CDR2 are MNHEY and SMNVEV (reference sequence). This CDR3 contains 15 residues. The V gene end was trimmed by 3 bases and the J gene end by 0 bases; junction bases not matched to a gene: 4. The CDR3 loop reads CASSFTGGSSYEQYF. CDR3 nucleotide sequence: TGTGCCAGCAGTTTTACAGGGGGGAGCTCCTACGAGCAGTACTTC.

DNA of the CDR3: TGTGCCAGTAGTTTCCGACTAGAATGGGGCCACGAGCAGTACTTC. Encoded protein: CASSFRLEWGHEQYF. V gene TRBV19 combines with J gene TRBJ2-7; maybe TRBD2 (6 bases). Deletions cut 5 bases from V and 5 bases from J, with 19 bases between. Germline CDR1 is LNHDA and CDR2 is SQIVND (reference sequence). This CDR3 region has 15 residues.